These 16 T cell receptor beta chains were sequenced from one sample in a study of T cells in Graves' hyperthyroidism and ophthalmopathy. RNA transcripts gave rise to amplified TCR beta CDR3 regions. HTBI primers drove first-round RT-PCR of the TCR CDR3. MiXCR, applied by TCRdb to the multiplex PCR reads, yields one record per CDR3 protein. This table has roughly 240,000 distinct CDR3 sequences, over 20% appearing once. The sequenced sample consisted of blood. These receptor sequences come from a middle-aged woman with Graves' ophthalmopathy.

This clonotype was recorded many times. V gene TRBV5-1 combines with J gene TRBJ2-5, with D perhaps TRBD1 or TRBD2 (5 bases each). The CDR3 runs to 17 residues. Germline CDR1 is SGHRS and CDR2 is YFSETQ. V lost 0 bases and J lost 5, with 20 bases in between. Here the CDR3 reads CASSLARVGIFGETQYF. The CDR3, as DNA: TGCGCCAGCAGCTTGGCCAGGGTCGGGATCTTCGGGGAGACCCAGTACTTC.

This clonotype has at least ten counts. The chain recombines TRBV4-1 with TRBJ1-1; the D is unclear. CDR1 and CDR2 (germline): MGHRA, YSYEKL. Trimming pared 1 base from V and 7 bases from J, leaving 19 bases between. CDR3 length: 16 residues. Here the CDR3 DNA reads TGCGCCAGCAGCCAAGTGGCGGGAATTAGCCCGGATGAAGCTTTCTTT. Encoded protein: CASSQVAGISPDEAFF.

There are many counts of this clonotype. The J gene is TRBJ1-5, the V gene TRBV2; TRBD1 matches at 9 bases. Germline V gives CDR1 SNHLY, CDR2 FYNNEI. Trimming took 5 bases from V and 7 from J; bases not matched to a gene: 9. The length of the CDR3 is 15 residues. This CDR3 is CASSLTGTGYQPQHF. DNA of the CDR3: TGTGCCAGCAGTCTTACCGGGACAGGGTACCAGCCCCAGCATTTT. The full variable domain, its missing parts supplied by reference TRBV2 and TRBJ1-5, is EPEVTQTPSHQVTQMGQEVILRCVPISNHLYFYWYRQILGQKVEFLVSFYNNEISEKSEIFDDQFSVERPDGSNFTLKIRSTKLEDSAMYFCASSLTGTGYQPQHFGDGTRLSIL.

The gene calls are TRBV4-1 and TRBJ2-3; D might be TRBD1 or TRBD2, each matching 5 bases. Trimming took off 1 base at V and 6 bases at J, with 14 bases between the two ends. This CDR3 has 15 amino acids. The V gene's germline CDR1 is MGHRA and CDR2 YSYEKL. This CDR3 reads CASSQAGTFMDTQYF. The CDR3, as DNA: TGCGCCAGCAGCCAAGCAGGGACCTTCATGGATACGCAGTATTTT.

This clonotype has a count of ten or more. V usage is TRBV6-2 or TRBV6-3 and J usage is TRBJ2-7; D may be TRBD2 (6 bases). This CDR3 region has 13 residues. Trimming left V 6 bases short and J 5 bases short, with 14 bases between. The germline V gene encodes CDR1 MNHEY and CDR2 SVGEGT. The CDR3 nucleotides are TGTGCCAGCAGGGGCACGGGAGCCAACGAGCAGTACTTC. It encodes CASRGTGANEQYF.

This clonotype was observed many times. The chain has TRBV7-8 and TRBJ2-2; D possibly corresponds to TRBD2 (6 bases). The ends were cut back, 3 bases at V and 2 bases at J, with 13 bases in the middle. The CDR3 is made up of 16 amino acids. Looked up from germline, CDR1 is SGHVS and CDR2 is FQNEAQ. CDR3 amino acids: CASSFGRDLNTGELFF. DNA of the CDR3: TGTGCCAGCAGCTTCGGCCGGGACTTAAACACCGGGGAGCTGTTTTTT.

There are many counts of this clonotype. The chain uses TRBV28 and TRBJ2-7, with 10 nucleotides matching TRBD1. The CDR3 extends over 18 amino acids. CDR1 and CDR2 (germline): MDHEN, SYDVKM. Trimming at V came to 7 bases and at J to 2 bases, leaving 17 bases not matched to a gene. This CDR3 is CASTVQPGQGGKPYEQYF. The CDR3 nucleotides read TGTGCCAGCACCGTTCAACCTGGACAGGGGGGAAAACCCTACGAGCAGTACTTC.

The V and J genes are TRBV24-1 and TRBJ2-7; D is unresolved. The V gene lost 3 bases and the J gene lost 7 bases, with 12 bases spanning the gap. The CDR3 loop spans 13 amino acids. Germline-derived CDR1 and CDR2 are KGHDR and SFDVKD. The CDR3 coding sequence is TGTGCCACCAGTGATCCCGTCGCCTCTGAGCAGTACTTC. Translating it yields CATSDPVASEQYF.

V is TRBV6-4 and J is TRBJ2-5, with 10 bases that match TRBD1. The junction had 13 bases not matched to a gene; V was cut back by 2 bases and J by 4 bases. CDR1 and CDR2 (germline): MRHNA, SNTAGT. This CDR3 comprises 18 residues. CDR3 in amino acids: CASSDGTGEWWVLETQYF. DNA for the CDR3: TGTGCCAGCAGTGACGGGACAGGGGAGTGGTGGGTATTAGAGACCCAGTACTTC.

This clonotype was recorded at least ten times. CDR3 region: CASSAQGGGNQPQHF. The DNA for the CDR3 is TGTGCCAGTAGTGCCCAGGGCGGGGGTAATCAGCCCCAGCATTTT. This chain links TRBV19 with TRBJ1-5, with D possibly TRBD1 on 5 matching bases. CDR1 and CDR2 from the germline V gene are LNHDA and SQIVND (reference sequence). Between the trimmed V and J ends, which lost 5 bases and 4 bases, there was a span of 15 bases. CDR3 size: 15 residues.

This clonotype was detected ten times or more. This chain joins TRBV6-5 and TRBJ1-1, with 11 bases lining up with TRBD1. The CDR3 contains 13 residues. The germline gives CDR1 MNHEY, CDR2 SVGAGI. The V gene end was trimmed by 4 bases and the J gene end by 7 bases; junction bases not matched to a gene: 2. The CDR3 spells CASSWDRGDEAFF. In nucleotides, the CDR3 is TGTGCCAGCAGTTGGGACAGGGGGGATGAAGCTTTCTTT.

There are many counts of this clonotype. The chain joins TRBV28 to TRBJ2-1; TRBD2 agrees at 12 bases. From germline, CDR1 is MDHEN and CDR2 SYDVKM. The CDR3 has 16 amino acids. The V gene end was trimmed by 5 bases and the J gene end by 8 bases; junction bases not matched to a gene: 10. CDR3 nucleotide sequence: TGTGCCAGCAGTGGGACTAGCGGGTTCGAGGGGGATGAGCAGTTCTTC. It translates to CASSGTSGFEGDEQFF.

This clonotype has ten or more counts. V gene TRBV29-1 combines with J gene TRBJ2-7; possible D gene TRBD2, 5 bases. The CDR3 sequence is 10 residues long. Germline CDR1 is SQVTM and CDR2 is ANQGSEA. Between the trimmed V and J ends, which lost 4 bases and 4 bases, there was a span of 5 bases. CDR3 coding DNA: TGCAGCGTTGGGGAGTACGAGCAGTACTTC. This encodes CSVGEYEQYF.

This clonotype was observed at least ten times. This rearrangement joins TRBV20-1 to TRBJ2-7, with D perhaps TRBD2 (6 bases). V gave up 2 bases and J gave up 7 bases, with 24 bases separating them. Germline V gene sequence: CDR1 DFQATT, CDR2 SNEGSKA (reference sequence). The CDR3 contains 16 residues. The CDR3 here is CSARSPAAPGLLEQYF. CDR3 DNA: TGCAGTGCTAGATCCCCTGCGGCGCCGGGACTTCTGGAGCAGTACTTC.

This clonotype was detected ten times or more. The rearrangement links TRBV5-6 to TRBJ2-7; perhaps TRBD1 as D (5 bases). Germline CDR1 is SGHDT and CDR2 is YYEEEE. This CDR3 has 15 residues. V lost 4 bases, J lost 0 bases, and 14 bases lay in between. CDR3 protein: CASSPFGASSYEQYF. DNA of the CDR3: TGTGCCAGCAGCCCATTTGGGGCTTCCTCCTACGAGCAGTACTTC.

This clonotype was recorded many times. The chain has TRBV28 and TRBJ1-5, with D unresolved. Germline V CDR1 and CDR2: MDHEN, SYDVKM. Trimming shortened V by 3 bases and J by 0 bases, and 15 bases separated the two germline ends. CDR3 length: 17 residues. In DNA form, the CDR3 reads TGTGCCAGCAGTTTGAAGGCAGTCCCTAATAGCAATCAGCCCCAGCATTTT. It yields the protein CASSLKAVPNSNQPQHF.